This is a list of T cell receptor beta chains from one sample in a study of T-cell reconstitution after alpha-beta-depleted transplantation in children. TCRdb fed the PCR reads into MiXCR, producing one record per CDR3 protein. The sample has approximately 500,000 distinct CDR3 sequences; roughly 10% are singletons. Material: PBMCs, obtained before TCRalphabeta/CD19-depleted stem cell transplant. The source is a child younger than 10 with inherited bone marrow failure, due to receive a stem cell transplant. Each CDR3 is given with its conserved first and last residue. The order of the fields is D gene, V gene, clone size, J gene, CDR3 DNA, CDR3 protein. D genes are given only for firm matches. Clone size is not always given. Where it is, it says once, few, many or a class for expanded clones.

d_call: NA; v_call: TRBV20-1; clone_size: many; j_call: TRBJ2-7; cdr3_nt: TGCAGTGCCCCCCACAGGGAACCCTACGAGCAGTACTTC; cdr3_aa: CSAPHREPYEQYF
d_call: NA; v_call: TRBV12-3/TRBV12-4; clone_size: many; j_call: TRBJ1-2; cdr3_nt: TGTGCCAGCAGCGCCCCCAGGGGCGGCCGAAACTATGGCTACACCTTC; cdr3_aa: CASSAPRGGRNYGYTF
d_call: NA; v_call: TRBV10-3; clone_size: NA; j_call: TRBJ2-5; cdr3_nt: TGTGCCATCAGTGATGTGTTAGGAGGGGAGACCCAGTACTTC; cdr3_aa: CAISDVLGGETQYF
d_call: NA; v_call: TRBV19; clone_size: NA; j_call: TRBJ1-2; cdr3_nt: TGTGCCAGTTTGGACGTCTATGGCTACACCTTC; cdr3_aa: CASLDVYGYTF
d_call: TRBD2; v_call: TRBV28; clone_size: many; j_call: TRBJ2-2; cdr3_nt: TGTGCCAGCAGTCGAGCGGGAGGGCCCAGGGGCGAGCTGTTTTTT; cdr3_aa: CASSRAGGPRGELFF
d_call: TRBD2; v_call: TRBV5-1; clone_size: many; j_call: TRBJ2-7; cdr3_nt: TGCGCCAGCAGCTTGACTAGCGGGAGCTACGAGCAGTACTTC; cdr3_aa: CASSLTSGSYEQYF
d_call: NA; v_call: TRBV20-1; clone_size: NA; j_call: TRBJ2-7; cdr3_nt: TGCAGTGCTACTACCACCGGGACGGACACCTACGAGCAGTACTTC; cdr3_aa: CSATTTGTDTYEQYF
d_call: NA; v_call: TRBV12-3/TRBV12-4; clone_size: few; j_call: TRBJ2-1; cdr3_nt: TGTGCCAGCAGTTCATGGGACGGCGGGACTCATGAGCAGTTCTTC; cdr3_aa: CASSSWDGGTHEQFF
d_call: TRBD1; v_call: TRBV10-3; clone_size: many; j_call: TRBJ1-1; cdr3_nt: TGTGCCATCAGTACCACCTGGGACAGGGACACTGAAGCTTTCTTT; cdr3_aa: CAISTTWDRDTEAFF
d_call: NA; v_call: TRBV15; clone_size: few; j_call: TRBJ1-1; cdr3_nt: TGTGCCACCGCTAGACAGGAGACGAACACTGAAGCTTTCTTT; cdr3_aa: CATARQETNTEAFF
d_call: TRBD1; v_call: TRBV12-3/TRBV12-4; clone_size: NA; j_call: TRBJ2-1; cdr3_nt: TGTGCCAGCAGTTCCACAGGGGCCCATGAGCAGTTCTTC; cdr3_aa: CASSSTGAHEQFF
d_call: NA; v_call: TRBV15; clone_size: NA; j_call: TRBJ2-6; cdr3_nt: TGTGCCACCAGCACTGAAAGCTCTGGGGCCAACGTCCTGACTTTC; cdr3_aa: CATSTESSGANVLTF
d_call: NA; v_call: TRBV6-2/TRBV6-3; clone_size: many; j_call: TRBJ2-2; cdr3_nt: TGTGCCAGCAGTCAAAGTTTACCCGGACTGGCGCCCGGGGAGCTGTTTTTT; cdr3_aa: CASSQSLPGLAPGELFF
d_call: TRBD2; v_call: TRBV12-3/TRBV12-4; clone_size: many; j_call: TRBJ2-1; cdr3_nt: TGTGCCAGCAGCGCCGGGACTAGCGGGAGGGATGAGCAGTTCTTC; cdr3_aa: CASSAGTSGRDEQFF